A single sample gave rise to the 8 T cell receptor beta chains below, sequenced in a study of T cell responses to AZD1222 COVID-19 vaccine. Produced via immunoSEQ multiplex PCR; TCRdb's table is partial and in-frame only. Of about 60,000 clones in the sample, 85% to 95% were seen once. The source material was peripheral blood, sampled 28 days after the second dose of the MenACWY control vaccine. The receptor source for this set is an adult who received the MenACWY meningococcal vaccine as a control.

The J gene is TRBJ2-1, the V gene TRBV7-9, with 8 bases lining up with TRBD2. With V trimmed by 1 base and J by 9 bases, 11 bases remained unmatched. Germline V gene sequence: CDR1 SEHNR, CDR2 FQNEAQ (reference sequence). There are 16 residues in the CDR3. The chain's CDR3 is CASSLVFSGTILEQFF. CDR3 sequence (DNA): TGTGCCAGCAGCTTAGTTTTTAGCGGGACCATCCTTGAGCAGTTCTTC. The variable domain in full, with the rest retrieved from reference TRBV7-9 and TRBJ2-1, is DTGVSQNPRHKITKRGQNVTFRCDPISEHNRLYWYRQTLGQGPEFLTYFQNEAQLEKSRLLSDRFSAERPKGSFSTLEIQRTEQGDSAMYLCASSLVFSGTILEQFFGPGTRLTVL.

This sequence joins TRBV7-9 and TRBJ2-3, with no clear D. The CDR3 is 12 residues long. Trimming pared 5 bases from V and 4 bases from J, leaving 7 bases between. Germline CDR1 is SEHNR and CDR2 is FQNEAQ (reference sequence). CDR3 residues: CASSISADTQYF. The CDR3 DNA follows: TGTGCCAGCAGCATCAGTGCAGATACGCAGTATTTT.

The rearrangement links TRBV28 to TRBJ1-1, with D unclear. Germline CDR1 MDHEN, CDR2 SYDVKM. The CDR3 covers 14 residues. Trimming pared 3 bases from V and 1 base from J, leaving 9 bases between. The CDR3 spells CASSFISGNTEAFF. The CDR3 DNA is TGTGCCAGCAGTTTTATCTCGGGGAACACTGAAGCTTTCTTT.

The rearrangement links TRBV11-2 to TRBJ1-1; D gene uncertain. V lost 0 bases and J 3 bases, leaving 5 bases between the germline ends. Germline V CDR1 and CDR2: SGHAT, FQNNGV. The CDR3 spans 13 residues. The CDR3 reads CASSLESYTEAFF. CDR3 coding DNA: TGTGCCAGCAGCTTAGAATCCTACACTGAAGCTTTCTTT.

The rearrangement links TRBV27 to TRBJ1-2; D may be TRBD1 (5 bases). This CDR3 comprises 13 residues. Germline V gene data show CDR1 as MNHEY and CDR2 as SMNVEV (reference sequence). V was cut by 5 bases and J by 5 bases, with 12 bases left in between. DNA for the CDR3: TGTGCCAGCAGTCAGGGACCGACTTATGGCTACACCTTC. Its protein is CASSQGPTYGYTF.

This sequence joins TRBV10-3 and TRBJ2-1; 10 bases agree with TRBD2. The ends lost 5 bases at V and 9 bases at J; junction bases unmatched: 7. The germline CDR1 and CDR2 sequences are ENHRY and SYGVKD. CDR3 size: 14 residues. CDR3 residues: CAISPGLAEPEQFF. CDR3 sequence (DNA): TGTGCCATCAGTCCCGGACTAGCGGAACCTGAGCAGTTCTTC.

V gene TRBV10-3 combines with J gene TRBJ2-7, with 8 bases identical to TRBD1. Germline V gene sequence: CDR1 ENHRY, CDR2 SYGVKD. The CDR3 is 13 amino acids. J gave up 6 bases and V 7 bases, and 8 bases lay outside the gene matches. CDR3: CAITRDRGGEQYF. The DNA of the CDR3 is TGTGCCATCACCCGAGACAGGGGTGGCGAGCAGTACTTC.

The chain couples TRBV6-1 to TRBJ1-5; 11 positions match TRBD1. Germline loops: CDR1 MNHNS, CDR2 SASEGT. This CDR3 has 18 residues. V lost 2 bases, J lost 0 bases, and 6 bases stayed unmatched. The CDR3 region has the DNA TGTGCCAGCAGTGAAAGTCGGACAGGGGGCTCTAGCAATCAGCCCCAGCATTTT. It codes for CASSESRTGGSSNQPQHF.